This entry lists 14 T cell receptor beta chains sequenced from one sample in a study of human versus mouse CDR3 diversity and MHC coevolution. Profiling relied on immunoSEQ multiplex PCR, and the TCRdb table lists in-frame clones only, not all of them. The sample includes 80,000 or so clones, just over 90% of them seen just once. The sequenced sample was naive CD4+ T cells from blood. Noted subset: CD45RO-negative CD62L-positive naive CD4 T cells. The receptor source for this set is a person aged 30 to 69 in good health.

The rearrangement joins TRBV9 to TRBJ2-3, with D possibly being TRBD2 (7 bases). This CDR3 has 14 amino acids. Germline values: CDR1 SGDLS, CDR2 YYNGEE. Deletions cut 2 bases from V and 4 bases from J, with 11 bases between. CDR3 nucleotides: TGTGCCAGCAGCGTGGGAGGGGGGCCAGATACGCAGTATTTT. Its protein is CASSVGGGPDTQYF.

The chain has TRBV7-2 and TRBJ1-2, with unresolved D. Germline CDR1 SGHTA, CDR2 FQGNSA. The CDR3 is 13 amino acids. V was clipped by 3 bases and J by 3 bases, with 8 bases between them. The chain's CDR3 is CASSFRQDYGYTF. The CDR3 DNA reads as TGTGCCAGCAGCTTCAGGCAGGACTATGGCTACACCTTC.

The chain recombines TRBV5-1 with TRBJ1-2, with 8 bases lining up with TRBD1. Germline lookup yields CDR1 SGHRS and CDR2 YFSETQ. This CDR3 is built from 14 residues. V was pared by 3 bases and J by 6 bases, with 7 bases of the junction left unmatched. CDR3 nucleotide sequence: TGCGCCAGCAGCTCGGGACAGGAGGGGCATGGCTACACCTTC. This gives the protein CASSSGQEGHGYTF.

The chain recombines TRBV6-6 with TRBJ2-3; 11 bases line up with TRBD1. V trimming: 6 bases; J trimming: 4 bases; junction bases outside the gene matches: 6. This CDR3 comprises 15 residues. In germline, CDR1 is MNHNY, CDR2 SVGAGI (reference sequence). CDR3 loop: CASRPGQGAADTQYF. CDR3 DNA: TGTGCCAGCAGACCAGGACAGGGGGCCGCAGATACGCAGTATTTT.

The chain's CDR3 is CASSLEPLAGGTDTQYF. CDR3 sequence (DNA): TGCGCCAGCAGCTTGGAGCCGCTAGCGGGGGGCACAGATACGCAGTATTTT. The V call is TRBV5-1, the J call TRBJ2-3, with 10 nucleotides matching TRBD2. This CDR3 is built from 17 residues. Trimming at V came to 0 bases and at J to 1 base, leaving 5 bases not matched to a gene. The V gene's germline CDR1 is SGHRS and CDR2 YFSETQ.

This clone has a single count. The chain joins TRBV7-2 to TRBJ1-1, with a weak D call TRBD1 (5 bases). The germline V gene has CDR1 SGHTA and CDR2 FQGNSA. This CDR3 has 15 amino acids. V was pared by 2 bases and J by 2 bases, with 12 bases between. Written as DNA, the CDR3 is TGTGCCAGCAGCTTACGTTCAGGGCCAAACACTGAAGCTTTCTTT. It specifies CASSLRSGPNTEAFF.

The gene calls are TRBV7-2 and TRBJ1-1, with a possible D match to TRBD1 (5 bases). In germline, CDR1 is SGHTA, CDR2 FQGNSA. Deletions cut 4 bases from V and 4 bases from J, with 16 bases between. The CDR3 extends over 15 amino acids. For the CDR3, the DNA is TGTGCCAGCAGCTCCAGGGCGACCCTAGGCACTGAAGCTTTCTTT. Translation: CASSSRATLGTEAFF.

This chain links TRBV7-2 with TRBJ2-3; the match to TRBD1 covers 9 bases. Trimming at V came to 4 bases and at J to 4 bases, leaving 3 bases not matched to a gene. This CDR3 is built from 14 residues. CDR1 and CDR2 from the germline V gene are SGHTA and FQGNSA. The CDR3 loop reads CASSWGQGADTQYF. The CDR3 bases are TGTGCCAGCAGCTGGGGACAGGGAGCAGATACGCAGTATTTT.

V is TRBV28 and J is TRBJ2-7, with D possibly being TRBD2 (5 bases). The germline gives CDR1 MDHEN, CDR2 SYDVKM. Trimming cost V 7 bases and J 4 bases, with 17 bases left between them. The CDR3 has 14 residues. For the CDR3, the DNA is TGTGCCAGCATCCAAGGAGGCCCCGGTTACGAGCAGTACTTC. Amino acid sequence: CASIQGGPGYEQYF.

V usage is TRBV28 and J usage is TRBJ1-6; the D gene is possibly TRBD1 (5 bases). This CDR3 spans 14 amino acids. The ends were cut back, 7 bases at V and 8 bases at J, with 15 bases in the middle. CDR1 is MDHEN, CDR2 SYDVKM, per germline. The CDR3: CASIRGGVDSPLHF. CDR3 coding DNA: TGTGCCAGCATTCGGGGAGGGGTGGATTCACCCCTCCACTTT.

This clone appeared a single time. The chain is built from TRBV7-2 and TRBJ2-7; 12 bases are a match to TRBD1. J was trimmed by 3 bases and V by 1 base; bases with no gene match: 7. Germline V gene sequence: CDR1 SGHTA, CDR2 FQGNSA. The CDR3 is made up of 17 amino acids. The CDR3 reads CASSLGLGTGGIYEQYF. CDR3 coding DNA: TGTGCCAGCAGCTTAGGGCTTGGGACAGGGGGCATCTACGAGCAGTACTTC.

This clone was found once. V gene TRBV10-2 combines with J gene TRBJ2-5, with TRBD1 matching 8 bases. The J call may be faulty, since TRBJ2-7 better matches the DNA end. CDR1 is WSHSY and CDR2 is SAAADI in the germline V gene. The CDR3 length is 15 residues. Here the CDR3 DNA reads TGCGCCAGCAGTGAGTGGCGGACAGGGACTTACGAGCAGTACTTC. It yields the protein CASSEWRTGTYEQYF.

The chain couples TRBV19 to TRBJ2-1; 16 positions match TRBD2. From germline, CDR1 is LNHDA and CDR2 SQIVND (reference sequence). The ends lost 5 bases at V and 7 bases at J; junction bases unmatched: 5. The CDR3 has 16 residues. DNA of the CDR3: TGTGCCAGTAGTGCTGGGACTAGCGGGAGGGGGAATGAGCAGTTCTTC. As protein: CASSAGTSGRGNEQFF.

J is TRBJ1-2 and V is TRBV16, with D hard to call. V shed 0 bases and J shed 8 bases, with 7 bases lying between them. This CDR3 spans 12 amino acids. Germline V lookup: CDR1 KGHSY, CDR2 FQNENV. In DNA form, the CDR3 reads TGTGCCAGCAGCCAATCCTCTATCGGCTACACCTTC. Residues: CASSQSSIGYTF.